This TCR beta chain was recovered during a study of CD8 T cells in ankylosing spondylitis. Each CDR3 protein gets one entry after TCRdb re-called the 5' RACE reads with MiXCR. The sample gives about 90,000 distinct CDR3 sequences, around 26% of which show up once; about 60% is in the top ten. This clonotype was seen repeatedly, ten times or more. Its antigen remains unidentified. Trimming stripped 2 bases from V and 5 bases from J, with 9 bases between. CDR3 length: 13 amino acids. General study results and limits: The authors reported significant enrichment of disease-linked clones in matched ankylosing spondylitis synovial fluid. Fewer than ten highly homologous variants made up a TCR beta motif that seemed to typify ankylosing spondylitis blood. Disease-linked clones bore a CD8+ phenotype and were relatively rare in peripheral blood.

Sequenced material: blood, either unsorted or a sorted T cell fraction (not recorded which). This chain uses TRBV12-3 or TRBV12-4 with TRBJ1-1; the D gene is possibly TRBD1 (5 bases). The receptor was derived from a male donor with ankylosing spondylitis or in good health (not recorded which). The CDR3 DNA reads TGTGCCAGCAGTTTAAATGGGGGAACTGAAGCTTTCTTT. This sequence encodes CASSLNGGTEAFF.